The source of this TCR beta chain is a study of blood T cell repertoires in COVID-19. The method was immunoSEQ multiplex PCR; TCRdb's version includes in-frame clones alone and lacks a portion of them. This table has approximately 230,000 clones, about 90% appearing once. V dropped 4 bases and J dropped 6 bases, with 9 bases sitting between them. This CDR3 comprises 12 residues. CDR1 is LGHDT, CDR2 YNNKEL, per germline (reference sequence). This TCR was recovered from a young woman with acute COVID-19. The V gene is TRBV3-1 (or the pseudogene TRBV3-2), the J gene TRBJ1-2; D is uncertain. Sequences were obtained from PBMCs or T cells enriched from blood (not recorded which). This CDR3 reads CASSPKSNGYTF. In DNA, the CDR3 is TGTGCCAGCAGCCCTAAATCCAATGGCTACACCTTC.